The 24 T cell receptor beta chains given below trace back to one sample, sequenced in a study of T cell responses to AZD1222 COVID-19 vaccine. Assay: immunoSEQ multiplex PCR; the TCRdb copy retains only in-frame clones and omits some. The sample carries tens of thousands of clones, around 90% recorded once. The material was peripheral blood, obtained 28 days after the second AZD1222 dose. The receptors here all came from an adult who received the AZD1222 COVID-19 vaccine.

The chain links TRBV6-2 or TRBV6-3 to TRBJ2-7, with 7 bases identical to TRBD2. CDR1 is MNHEY, CDR2 SVGEGT, per germline. The V gene end was trimmed by 6 bases and the J gene end by 4 bases; junction bases not matched to a gene: 18. The CDR3 consists of 17 residues. The CDR3 reads CASSHRPGSGIQYEQYF. The CDR3 DNA sequence: TGTGCCAGCAGCCACCGCCCCGGGAGCGGGATACAATACGAGCAGTACTTC.

This clone was detected only once. The rearrangement uses TRBV7-2 and TRBJ2-5, with D maybe TRBD1 (5 bases). The CDR3 spans 14 residues. The germline V gene encodes CDR1 SGHTA and CDR2 FQGNSA. The V end lost 4 bases, the J end lost 1 base, and 10 bases lay between the germline ends. CDR3 region: CASSSDSFQETQYF. CDR3 in DNA: TGTGCCAGCAGCTCCGACAGTTTCCAAGAGACCCAGTACTTC.

The chain links TRBV5-1 to TRBJ1-2; D is undetermined. V lost 4 bases and J 8 bases, leaving 15 bases between the germline ends. CDR1 SGHRS and CDR2 YFSETQ come from the germline V gene. The CDR3 contains 13 residues. The CDR3 here is CASSPPAAGGYTF. CDR3 coding DNA: TGCGCCAGCAGCCCTCCCGCAGCTGGGGGCTACACCTTC. Full variable domain (remainder filled in from reference TRBV5-1 and TRBJ1-2): KAGVTQTPRYLIKTRGQQVTLSCSPISGHRSVSWYQQTPGQGLQFLFEYFSETQRNKGNFPGRFSGRQFSNSRSEMNVSTLELGDSALYLCASSPPAAGGYTFGSGTRLTVV.

J is TRBJ1-4 and V is TRBV7-9; D is unclear. Trimming shortened V by 4 bases and J by 3 bases, and 18 bases separated the two germline ends. CDR3 length equals 17 residues. Per the germline V gene, CDR1 is SEHNR and CDR2 is FQNEAQ (reference sequence). DNA for the CDR3: TGTGCCAGCAGCTCAGGAGGGTCTGACAATCCTAATGAAAAACTGTTTTTT. It yields the protein CASSSGGSDNPNEKLFF.

This clone was seen only a few times. The J gene is TRBJ2-6, the V gene TRBV6-5, with D tentatively TRBD1 (5 bases). Germline V lookup: CDR1 MNHEY, CDR2 SVGAGI. The CDR3 totals 15 residues. V was clipped by 6 bases and J by 0 bases, with 9 bases between them. This chain's CDR3 is CASSDRHSGANVLTF. CDR3 bases: TGTGCCAGCAGCGACAGACACTCTGGGGCCAACGTCCTGACTTTC.

The chain couples TRBV28 to TRBJ1-4; no clear D gene. This CDR3 comprises 14 residues. Germline CDR1 is MDHEN and CDR2 is SYDVKM. Trimming took off 5 bases at V and 7 bases at J, with 14 bases between the two ends. CDR3 amino acids: CASSRHREAEKLFF. CDR3 bases: TGTGCCAGCAGTCGACACCGAGAGGCTGAAAAACTGTTTTTT.

This rearrangement joins TRBV30 to TRBJ1-1; unclear D gene. V was shortened by 3 bases and J by 0 bases, with 11 bases between the two germline ends. This CDR3 is 14 amino acids long. Germline V gene data show CDR1 as GTSNPN and CDR2 as SVGIG (reference sequence). CDR3 DNA sequence: TGTGCCTGGAGGGTCGGCGGATTGAACACTGAAGCTTTCTTT. Translation: CAWRVGGLNTEAFF.

The CDR3 spells CASSPTGGMGETQYF. The CDR3, as DNA: TGCGCCAGCAGCCCCACAGGGGGCATGGGGGAGACCCAGTACTTC. This sequence joins TRBV4-1 and TRBJ2-5; 9 bases are shared with TRBD1. Germline-derived CDR1 and CDR2 are MGHRA and YSYEKL. This CDR3 has 15 amino acids. Germline trimming cut 4 bases from V and 5 bases from J; bases unmatched to any gene: 8.

V is TRBV7-7 and J is TRBJ2-1; 9 bases are shared with TRBD2. V gave up 6 bases and J gave up 5 bases; unmatched junction bases: 8. The CDR3 spans 15 residues. CDR1 and CDR2 from the germline V gene are SSHAT and FNYEAQ (reference sequence). The CDR3 DNA is TGTGCCAGCAGGTCGACTAGCGGAGATAACAATGAGCAGTTCTTC. It yields the protein CASRSTSGDNNEQFF.

The chain carries TRBV28 and TRBJ2-7; 11 bases line up with TRBD2. V shed 10 bases, J shed 4 bases, and the junction held 9 bases outside the gene matches. The germline V gene has CDR1 MDHEN and CDR2 SYDVKM. The CDR3 contains 14 residues. The CDR3: CATRPASGRYEQYF. CDR3 coding DNA: TGTGCCACGCGTCCAGCTAGCGGGAGGTACGAGCAGTACTTC. The whole variable domain, remainder taken from reference TRBV28 and TRBJ2-7, is DVKVTQSSRYLVKRTGEKVFLECVQDMDHENMFWYRQDPGLGLRLIYFSYDVKMKEKGDIPEGYSVSREKKERFSLILESASTNQTSMYLCATRPASGRYEQYFGPGTRLTVT.

This chain joins TRBV2 and TRBJ1-1, with 7 positions matching TRBD1. This CDR3 contains 15 residues. Looked up from germline, CDR1 is SNHLY and CDR2 is FYNNEI. V shed 7 bases, J shed 0 bases, and the junction held 8 bases outside the gene matches. The CDR3, as DNA: TGTGCCAGCACCGAACGGACAGGCTTGAACACTGAAGCTTTCTTT. Translation gives CASTERTGLNTEAFF.

The chain links TRBV19 to TRBJ2-5, with 10 bases that match TRBD1. The junction had 6 bases not matched to a gene; V was cut back by 0 bases and J by 5 bases. Germline CDR1 LNHDA, CDR2 SQIVND (reference sequence). This CDR3 has 16 amino acids. The CDR3 region is CASSIDGTGVAETQYF. As DNA, the CDR3 is TGTGCCAGTAGTATAGACGGGACAGGGGTCGCGGAGACCCAGTACTTC.

The chain links TRBV6-5 to TRBJ1-6, with TRBD1 matching over 8 bases. Germline values: CDR1 MNHEY, CDR2 SVGAGI. CDR3 length: 15 amino acids. The junction had 7 bases not matched to a gene; V was cut back by 5 bases and J by 7 bases. CDR3 loop: CASSRDRPGNSPLHF. The CDR3 nucleotides are TGTGCCAGCAGTCGGGACAGGCCCGGGAATTCACCCCTCCACTTT.

In its sample, this clone was seen once. The chain uses TRBV12-5 and TRBJ1-5; D is ambiguous. The CDR3 extends over 13 amino acids. Per the germline V gene, CDR1 is LGHNT and CDR2 is FRNRAP. The germline V and J ends were trimmed by 0 bases and 6 bases, with 6 bases remaining between them. For the CDR3, the DNA is TGTGCTAGTGGTTTGGTACCAAGTCAGCCCCAGCATTTT. Amino acid sequence: CASGLVPSQPQHF.

The chain links TRBV21-1 to TRBJ1-5; TRBD1, the table's D call, lacks a check against the DNA. TRBV21-1 constitutes a pseudogene. CDR3 size: 15 residues. Here the CDR3 reads CASSSCPRGNQPQHF. For the CDR3, the DNA is TGTGCCAGCAGCTCTTGTCCCAGGGGCAATCAGCCCCAGCATTTT.

The gene calls are TRBV9 and TRBJ2-5, with 13 nucleotides matching TRBD2. The J segment lost 4 bases and the V segment lost 5 bases, leaving 8 bases of the junction unmatched. Germline values: CDR1 SGDLS, CDR2 YYNGEE. The CDR3 consists of 16 residues. The CDR3 DNA follows: TGTGCCAGCAGTCTTGGACTAGCGGGAGCCGGAGAGACCCAGTACTTC. Amino acids: CASSLGLAGAGETQYF.

The V gene is TRBV28, the J gene TRBJ2-7, with TRBD1 matching 7 bases. The CDR3 runs to 14 residues. CDR1 is MDHEN and CDR2 is SYDVKM in the germline V gene. V trimming: 8 bases; J trimming: 3 bases; junction bases outside the gene matches: 10. CDR3 protein: CASGRWTGYYEQYF. Here the CDR3 DNA reads TGTGCCAGCGGACGCTGGACAGGATACTACGAGCAGTACTTC.

The CDR3 loop reads CASSLQGLYNEQFF. The CDR3 nucleotides read TGTGCCAGCAGCTTGCAGGGGCTGTACAATGAGCAGTTCTTC. J is TRBJ2-1 and V is TRBV5-4, with D maybe TRBD1 (6 bases). The CDR3 length is 14 residues. V gave up 1 base and J gave up 4 bases, with 9 bases separating them. Germline CDR1 is SGHNT and CDR2 is YYREEE (reference sequence).

The chain combines TRBV5-1 with TRBJ2-3; 9 bases align to TRBD2. Trimming took 4 bases from V and 3 from J; bases not matched to a gene: 6. This CDR3 has 15 residues. CDR1 SGHRS and CDR2 YFSETQ come from the germline V gene. The CDR3 bases are TGCGCCAGCAGCACCGGGACTAGCTGGACAGATACGCAGTATTTT. Translating it yields CASSTGTSWTDTQYF.

The chain recombines TRBV19 with TRBJ1-2; D not certain. Between the trimmed V and J ends, which lost 3 bases and 6 bases, there was a span of 8 bases. The length of the CDR3 is 12 residues. Germline V CDR1 and CDR2: LNHDA, SQIVND (reference sequence). The CDR3 sequence is CASSISENGYTF. DNA of the CDR3: TGTGCCAGTAGTATCAGTGAGAATGGCTACACCTTC.

V is TRBV27 and J is TRBJ2-1; 10 bases match TRBD2. The CDR3 extends over 14 amino acids. CDR1 is MNHEY, CDR2 SMNVEV, per germline (reference sequence). The V gene end was trimmed by 4 bases and the J gene end by 7 bases; junction bases not matched to a gene: 4. As DNA, the CDR3 is TGTGCCAGCAGTTCAGCGGGAGGGATTAATGAGCAGTTCTTC. It is translated as CASSSAGGINEQFF.

This chain links TRBV19 with TRBJ2-3; the match to TRBD1 covers 7 bases. The length of the CDR3 is 14 residues. Germline V CDR1 and CDR2: LNHDA, SQIVND (reference sequence). The junction had 7 bases not matched to a gene; V was cut back by 4 bases and J by 6 bases. CDR3 DNA sequence: TGTGCCAGTAGTAGAGACAGGGCGAGGGATACGCAGTATTTT. This translates into CASSRDRARDTQYF.

The chain uses TRBV10-3 and TRBJ2-7; D gene uncertain. Trimming shortened V by 2 bases and J by 6 bases, and 8 bases separated the two germline ends. This CDR3 is 12 amino acids long. Germline lookup yields CDR1 ENHRY and CDR2 SYGVKD. In DNA, the CDR3 is TGTGCCATCAGTGAGGGCCTAATCGAGCAGTACTTC. As protein: CAISEGLIEQYF.

This chain uses TRBV4-1 with TRBJ1-1; D remains unclear. Trimming pared 2 bases from V and 1 base from J, leaving 5 bases between. The V gene's germline CDR1 is MGHRA and CDR2 YSYEKL. The CDR3 spans 13 residues. The CDR3 coding sequence is TGCGCCAGCAGCCAACTTTGGAACACTGAAGCTTTCTTT. Its translation is CASSQLWNTEAFF.